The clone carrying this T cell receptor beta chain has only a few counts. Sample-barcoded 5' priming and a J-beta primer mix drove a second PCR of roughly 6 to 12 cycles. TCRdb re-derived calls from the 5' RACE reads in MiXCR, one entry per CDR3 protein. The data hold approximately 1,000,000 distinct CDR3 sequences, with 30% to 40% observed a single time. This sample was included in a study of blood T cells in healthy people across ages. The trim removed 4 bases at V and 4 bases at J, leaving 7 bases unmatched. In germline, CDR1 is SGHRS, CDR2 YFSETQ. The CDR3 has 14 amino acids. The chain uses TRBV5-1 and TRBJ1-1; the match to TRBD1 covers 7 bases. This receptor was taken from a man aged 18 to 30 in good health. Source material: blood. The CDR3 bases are TGCGCCAGCAGCGTACCCGACAGGGTCACTGAAGCTTTCTTT. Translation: CASSVPDRVTEAFF. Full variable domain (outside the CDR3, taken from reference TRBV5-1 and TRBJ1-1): KAGVTQTPRYLIKTRGQQVTLSCSPISGHRSVSWYQQTPGQGLQFLFEYFSETQRNKGNFPGRFSGRQFSNSRSEMNVSTLELGDSALYLCASSVPDRVTEAFFGQGTRLTVV.